A selection of T cell receptor beta chains follows, all from one sample in a study of Ad26.COV2.S vaccination and SARS-CoV-2 variants. Some clones are missing from TCRdb's copy, which holds only in-frame ones; the method was immunoSEQ multiplex PCR. The table has around 380,000 clones, about nine tenths seen once; the top ten hold 3% to 4.5%. The sample in question was peripheral blood, obtained in a trial of Ad26.COV2.S vaccine versus placebo. These receptors came from a person aged 18 to 65 who received the Ad26.COV2.S COVID-19 vaccine or a placebo. The CDR3 runs from the conserved cysteine through the conserved F or W. The order of the fields is CDR3 protein, CDR3 DNA, V gene, clone size, D gene, J gene. A D gene is named only where the DNA matches it firmly. The listing skips clone size in some rows; elsewhere it reads once, few, many or a size class.

cdr3_aa: CASSLGLAGGIGELFF
cdr3_nt: TGTGCCAGCAGCCTGGGACTAGCGGGGGGTATCGGGGAGCTGTTTTTT
v_call: TRBV3-1/TRBV3-2
clone_size: once
d_call: TRBD2
j_call: TRBJ2-2

cdr3_aa: CASSQWGQGGNTIYF
cdr3_nt: TGTGCCAGCAGCCAGTGGGGGCAGGGAGGAAACACCATATATTTT
v_call: TRBV3-1/TRBV3-2
clone_size: -
d_call: -
j_call: TRBJ1-3

cdr3_aa: CASNEQGRGPQAFF
cdr3_nt: TGTGCCAGCAACGAACAAGGGAGGGGTCCACAAGCTTTCTTT
v_call: TRBV6-5
clone_size: -
d_call: -
j_call: TRBJ1-1

cdr3_aa: CASSLGGQGNEKLFF
cdr3_nt: TGTGCCAGCAGCTTGGGGGGACAGGGGAATGAAAAACTGTTTTTT
v_call: TRBV5-5
clone_size: -
d_call: TRBD1
j_call: TRBJ1-4

cdr3_aa: CASSQITGGPDTQYF
cdr3_nt: TGTGCCAGCAGTCAAATCACGGGGGGCCCTGATACGCAGTATTTT
v_call: TRBV7-9
clone_size: -
d_call: -
j_call: TRBJ2-3

cdr3_aa: CTSSQDKDRGKNSPLHF
cdr3_nt: TGCACCAGCAGCCAAGATAAAGACAGGGGTAAGAATTCACCCCTCCACTTT
v_call: TRBV1
clone_size: few
d_call: -
j_call: TRBJ1-6

cdr3_aa: CASDWQETQYF
cdr3_nt: TGTGCCAGCGACTGGCAAGAGACCCAGTACTTC
v_call: TRBV2
clone_size: once
d_call: -
j_call: TRBJ2-5

cdr3_aa: CASSYSDTMNTEAFF
cdr3_nt: TGTGCCAGCAGTTACAGTGACACAATGAACACTGAAGCTTTCTTT
v_call: TRBV6-5
clone_size: -
d_call: -
j_call: TRBJ1-1

cdr3_aa: CASSLVQGGATNEKLFF
cdr3_nt: TGTGCCAGCAGCTTAGTCCAGGGTGGGGCGACTAATGAAAAACTGTTTTTT
v_call: TRBV7-8
clone_size: -
d_call: -
j_call: TRBJ1-4

cdr3_aa: CASSQDPGGGELFF
cdr3_nt: TGTGCCAGCAGCCAAGACCCGGGCGGCGGGGAGCTGTTTTTT
v_call: TRBV11-3
clone_size: -
d_call: -
j_call: TRBJ2-2

cdr3_aa: CASSQDNRAGSTEAFF
cdr3_nt: TGCGCCAGCAGCCAAGATAACCGGGCAGGCAGCACTGAAGCTTTCTTT
v_call: TRBV4-3
clone_size: -
d_call: -
j_call: TRBJ1-1

cdr3_aa: CASSQGDRQYYGYTF
cdr3_nt: TGCGCCAGCAGCCAAGGCGACAGGCAATACTATGGCTACACCTTC
v_call: TRBV4-1
clone_size: once
d_call: -
j_call: TRBJ1-2

cdr3_aa: CSVGGKLDTGELFF
cdr3_nt: TGCAGCGTTGGAGGGAAGCTCGACACCGGGGAGCTGTTTTTT
v_call: TRBV29-1
clone_size: -
d_call: -
j_call: TRBJ2-2

cdr3_aa: CASSKLSPLTTDYEQYF
cdr3_nt: TGTGCCAGCAGTAAGCTTAGCCCCCTGACTACTGACTACGAGCAGTACTTC
v_call: TRBV13
clone_size: -
d_call: -
j_call: TRBJ2-7

cdr3_aa: CASKGAPNTGELFF
cdr3_nt: TGTGCCAGCAAGGGGGCCCCGAACACCGGGGAGCTGTTTTTT
v_call: TRBV27
clone_size: -
d_call: TRBD1
j_call: TRBJ2-2

cdr3_aa: CASSTFRVAYNEQFF
cdr3_nt: TGTGCCAGCAGTACCTTTCGGGTGGCCTACAATGAGCAGTTCTTC
v_call: TRBV6-5
clone_size: -
d_call: -
j_call: TRBJ2-1

cdr3_aa: CASGGAPNYGYTF
cdr3_nt: TGTGCCAGCGGCGGGGCCCCAAACTATGGCTACACCTTC
v_call: TRBV21-1
clone_size: -
d_call: -
j_call: TRBJ1-2

cdr3_aa: CASSLEAGGGTGELFF
cdr3_nt: TGTGCCAGCAGCTTAGAAGCGGGGGGTGGCACCGGGGAGCTGTTTTTT
v_call: TRBV7-9
clone_size: -
d_call: TRBD2
j_call: TRBJ2-2

cdr3_aa: CASSIQQGRVYEQYF
cdr3_nt: TGTGCCAGCAGTATACAACAGGGGCGGGTCTACGAGCAGTACTTC
v_call: TRBV6-5
clone_size: -
d_call: TRBD1
j_call: TRBJ2-7

cdr3_aa: CASRQVRGRRYNSPLHF
cdr3_nt: TGTGCCAGCAGACAAGTGAGGGGACGGAGGTATAATTCACCCCTCCACTTT
v_call: TRBV27
clone_size: -
d_call: -
j_call: TRBJ1-6

cdr3_aa: CASSIGSGTYGYTF
cdr3_nt: TGTGCCAGTAGTATTGGCTCGGGGACCTATGGCTACACCTTC
v_call: TRBV19
clone_size: -
d_call: -
j_call: TRBJ1-2

cdr3_aa: CASSPGGTNEQFF
cdr3_nt: TGTGCCAGCAGCCCGGGGGGCACTAATGAGCAGTTCTTC
v_call: TRBV28
clone_size: -
d_call: -
j_call: TRBJ2-1

cdr3_aa: CASSAGVRWGTQYF
cdr3_nt: TGTGCCAGCAGCGCCGGGGTTCGATGGGGGACCCAGTACTTC
v_call: TRBV5-7
clone_size: -
d_call: -
j_call: TRBJ2-5

cdr3_aa: CASSPGTAKGNYGYTF
cdr3_nt: TGTGCCAGCAGCCCCGGGACCGCCAAGGGCAACTATGGCTACACCTTC
v_call: TRBV7-6
clone_size: -
d_call: -
j_call: TRBJ1-2

cdr3_aa: CASSLQVNTEAFF
cdr3_nt: TGTGCCAGCTCTTTACAGGTGAACACTGAAGCTTTCTTT
v_call: TRBV12-3/TRBV12-4
clone_size: once
d_call: -
j_call: TRBJ1-1

cdr3_aa: CASSTWTGENTEAFF
cdr3_nt: TGTGCCAGCAGTACATGGACAGGGGAGAACACTGAAGCTTTCTTT
v_call: TRBV6-5
clone_size: -
d_call: TRBD1
j_call: TRBJ1-1

cdr3_aa: CASSGQLPTYEQYF
cdr3_nt: TGTGCCAGCTCGGGACAGCTGCCCACCTACGAGCAGTACTTC
v_call: TRBV2
clone_size: -
d_call: TRBD1
j_call: TRBJ2-7

cdr3_aa: CASSLYTPGQGGYGYTF
cdr3_nt: TGTGCCAGCAGCTTATACACCCCGGGACAGGGGGGTTATGGCTACACCTTC
v_call: TRBV7-9
clone_size: -
d_call: TRBD1
j_call: TRBJ1-2

cdr3_aa: CASSRGQVPGDEQFF
cdr3_nt: TGTGCCAGCAGCCGGGGACAGGTCCCTGGCGATGAGCAGTTCTTC
v_call: TRBV25-1
clone_size: -
d_call: TRBD1
j_call: TRBJ2-1

cdr3_aa: CATSRDRQGGSGNTIYF
cdr3_nt: TGTGCCACCAGCAGAGACAGACAGGGAGGTTCTGGAAACACCATATATTTT
v_call: TRBV15
clone_size: -
d_call: TRBD1
j_call: TRBJ1-3

cdr3_aa: CASSLTDTQYF
cdr3_nt: TGCGCCAGCAGCTTAACAGATACGCAGTATTTT
v_call: TRBV5-1
clone_size: -
d_call: -
j_call: TRBJ2-3

cdr3_aa: CAISTDSLGGGYTF
cdr3_nt: TGTGCCATCAGTACAGACAGTCTCGGAGGGGGCTACACCTTC
v_call: TRBV10-3
clone_size: -
d_call: -
j_call: TRBJ1-2

cdr3_aa: CASRQTGLSYNSPLHF
cdr3_nt: TGTGCCAGCAGACAAACAGGGCTTTCCTATAATTCACCCCTCCACTTT
v_call: TRBV27
clone_size: -
d_call: -
j_call: TRBJ1-6

cdr3_aa: CASSNNYEQYF
cdr3_nt: TGTGCCAGCAGTAACAACTACGAGCAGTACTTC
v_call: TRBV25-1
clone_size: -
d_call: -
j_call: TRBJ2-7

cdr3_aa: CASSVIGNQPQHF
cdr3_nt: TGCGCCAGCAGCGTTATTGGCAATCAGCCCCAGCATTTT
v_call: TRBV7-9
clone_size: -
d_call: -
j_call: TRBJ1-5

cdr3_aa: CASSLGDRDYGYTF
cdr3_nt: TGTGCCAGCAGCTTGGGGGACAGGGATTATGGCTACACCTTC
v_call: TRBV5-6
clone_size: -
d_call: TRBD1
j_call: TRBJ1-2

cdr3_aa: CASSFLGANYGYTF
cdr3_nt: TGTGCCAGCAGCTTCTTAGGTGCTAACTATGGCTACACCTTC
v_call: TRBV7-9
clone_size: -
d_call: -
j_call: TRBJ1-2

cdr3_aa: CASRSDRVNGDTQYF
cdr3_nt: TGTGCCAGCAGGTCGGACAGGGTAAATGGGGATACGCAGTATTTT
v_call: TRBV2
clone_size: once
d_call: TRBD1
j_call: TRBJ2-3

cdr3_aa: CASSELGAWEQYF
cdr3_nt: TGCGCCAGCAGTGAGCTGGGGGCTTGGGAGCAGTACTTC
v_call: TRBV10-2
clone_size: -
d_call: -
j_call: TRBJ2-7

cdr3_aa: CASSFNLGVSNYGYTF
cdr3_nt: TGTGCCAGCAGCTTCAACTTAGGGGTTTCTAACTATGGCTACACCTTC
v_call: TRBV7-8
clone_size: -
d_call: -
j_call: TRBJ1-2

cdr3_aa: CASSLASSSGSTYEQYF
cdr3_nt: TGTGCCAGCAGCTTAGCCTCGTCTAGCGGGTCCACCTACGAGCAGTACTTC
v_call: TRBV7-2
clone_size: -
d_call: TRBD2
j_call: TRBJ2-7

cdr3_aa: CASSLEGSSYEQYF
cdr3_nt: TGTGCCAGCAGCTTAGAGGGCAGCAGCTACGAGCAGTACTTC
v_call: TRBV11-2
clone_size: -
d_call: -
j_call: TRBJ2-7

cdr3_aa: CAWSVLRSWNTEAFF
cdr3_nt: TGTGCCTGGAGTGTACTCAGATCCTGGAACACTGAAGCTTTCTTT
v_call: TRBV30
clone_size: -
d_call: -
j_call: TRBJ1-1

cdr3_aa: CASRKTGLNTEAFF
cdr3_nt: TGTGCCAGTAGGAAGACAGGGCTGAACACTGAAGCTTTCTTT
v_call: TRBV19
clone_size: -
d_call: TRBD1
j_call: TRBJ1-1

cdr3_aa: CASSRRAPSTDTQYF
cdr3_nt: TGCGCCAGCAGCCGCCGGGCCCCCAGCACAGATACGCAGTATTTT
v_call: TRBV5-1
clone_size: -
d_call: -
j_call: TRBJ2-3

cdr3_aa: CASSIRGLRSEAFF
cdr3_nt: TGTGCCAGTAGTATTCGGGGATTAAGGTCTGAAGCTTTCTTT
v_call: TRBV19
clone_size: -
d_call: -
j_call: TRBJ1-1

cdr3_aa: CATLPLHADTQYF
cdr3_nt: TGTGCCACCCTACCCCTCCATGCAGATACGCAGTATTTT
v_call: TRBV27
clone_size: -
d_call: -
j_call: TRBJ2-3

cdr3_aa: CASSRDSRNTGELFF
cdr3_nt: TGTGCCAGCAGTCGGGACAGCCGGAACACCGGGGAGCTGTTTTTT
v_call: TRBV7-9
clone_size: -
d_call: TRBD1
j_call: TRBJ2-2

cdr3_aa: CASRELAGIGELFF
cdr3_nt: TGTGCCAGCAGGGAACTAGCGGGGATCGGGGAGCTGTTTTTT
v_call: TRBV2
clone_size: -
d_call: TRBD2
j_call: TRBJ2-2

cdr3_aa: CASSQVSGGIQYF
cdr3_nt: TGTGCCAGCAGCCAAGTGAGCGGGGGCATTCAGTACTTC
v_call: TRBV14
clone_size: -
d_call: TRBD2
j_call: TRBJ2-4

cdr3_aa: CASSQSPQEVVTGEQYF
cdr3_nt: TGTGCCAGCAGCCAGTCCCCACAGGAGGTCGTTACAGGCGAGCAGTACTTC
v_call: TRBV3-1/TRBV3-2
clone_size: -
d_call: -
j_call: TRBJ2-7

cdr3_aa: CASSQDLGPNSGNTIYF
cdr3_nt: TGCGCCAGCAGCCAAGATCTAGGCCCGAACTCTGGAAACACCATATATTTT
v_call: TRBV4-3
clone_size: -
d_call: -
j_call: TRBJ1-3

cdr3_aa: CASSQDGGRGQGYTF
cdr3_nt: TGTGCCAGCAGCCAAGATGGGGGCAGGGGGCAAGGCTACACCTTC
v_call: TRBV3-1/TRBV3-2
clone_size: -
d_call: TRBD1
j_call: TRBJ1-2

cdr3_aa: CASSLGTSGGWDEQFF
cdr3_nt: TGTGCCAGCAGTTTAGGGACTAGCGGGGGCTGGGATGAGCAGTTCTTC
v_call: TRBV27
clone_size: -
d_call: TRBD2
j_call: TRBJ2-1

cdr3_aa: CASSPDSNYGYTF
cdr3_nt: TGTGCCAGCAGCCCGGACAGCAACTATGGCTACACCTTC
v_call: TRBV7-2
clone_size: -
d_call: -
j_call: TRBJ1-2